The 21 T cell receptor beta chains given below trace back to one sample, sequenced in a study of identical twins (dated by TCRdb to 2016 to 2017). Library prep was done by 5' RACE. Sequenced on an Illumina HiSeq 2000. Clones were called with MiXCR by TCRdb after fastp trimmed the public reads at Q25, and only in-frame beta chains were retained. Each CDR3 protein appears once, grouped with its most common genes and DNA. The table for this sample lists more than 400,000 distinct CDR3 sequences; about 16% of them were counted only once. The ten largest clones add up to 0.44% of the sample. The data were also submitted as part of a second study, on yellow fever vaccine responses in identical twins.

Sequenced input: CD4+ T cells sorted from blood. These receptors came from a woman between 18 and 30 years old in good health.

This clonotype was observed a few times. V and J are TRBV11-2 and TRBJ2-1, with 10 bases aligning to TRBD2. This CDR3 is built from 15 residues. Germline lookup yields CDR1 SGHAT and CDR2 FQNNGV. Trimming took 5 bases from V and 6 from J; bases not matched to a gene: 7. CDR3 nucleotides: TGTGCCAGCAGCCGCCTTGCTAGCGGGAGCAATGAGCAGTTCTTC. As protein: CASSRLASGSNEQFF. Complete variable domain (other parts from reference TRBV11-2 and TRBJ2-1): EAGVAQSPRYKIIEKRQSVAFWCNPISGHATLYWYQQILGQGPKLLIQFQNNGVVDDSQLPKDRFSAERLKGVDSTLKIQPAKLEDSAVYLCASSRLASGSNEQFFGPGTRLTVL.

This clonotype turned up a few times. CDR3 bases: TGTGCCAGCCGACCCTGGGACAGGGATAATCAAGGGCAGTTCTTC. Its translation is CASRPWDRDNQGQFF. This chain joins TRBV3-1 and TRBJ2-1, with 9 bases identical to TRBD1. The CDR3 runs to 15 residues. Losses at the gene ends were 8 bases for V and 12 bases for J; bases not matched to a gene: 17. Germline V lookup: CDR1 LGHDT, CDR2 YNNKEL (reference sequence).

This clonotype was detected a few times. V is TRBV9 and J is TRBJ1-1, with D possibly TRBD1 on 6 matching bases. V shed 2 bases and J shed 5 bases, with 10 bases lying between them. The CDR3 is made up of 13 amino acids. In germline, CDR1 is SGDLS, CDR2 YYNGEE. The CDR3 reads CASSVTGFTEAFF. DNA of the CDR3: TGTGCCAGCAGCGTGACAGGTTTTACTGAAGCTTTCTTT.

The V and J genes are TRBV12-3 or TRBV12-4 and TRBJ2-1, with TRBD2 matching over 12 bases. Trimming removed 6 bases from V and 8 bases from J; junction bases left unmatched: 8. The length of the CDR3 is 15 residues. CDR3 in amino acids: CASRSSGLAGHEQFF. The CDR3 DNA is TGTGCCAGCAGGTCCTCTGGACTAGCGGGGCATGAGCAGTTCTTC.

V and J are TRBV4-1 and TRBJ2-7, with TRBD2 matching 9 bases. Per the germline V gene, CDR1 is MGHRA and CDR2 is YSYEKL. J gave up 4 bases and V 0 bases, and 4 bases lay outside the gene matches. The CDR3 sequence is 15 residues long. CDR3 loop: CASSQDSSGIYEQYF. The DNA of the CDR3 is TGCGCCAGCAGCCAAGATTCTAGCGGGATATACGAGCAGTACTTC.

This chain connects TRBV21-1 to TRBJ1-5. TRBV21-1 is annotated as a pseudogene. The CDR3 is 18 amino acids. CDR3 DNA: TGTGCCAGCAGCATCAAATGGTCCCCAGGGACAGCGGATCAGCCCCAGCATTTT. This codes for CASSIKWSPGTADQPQHF.

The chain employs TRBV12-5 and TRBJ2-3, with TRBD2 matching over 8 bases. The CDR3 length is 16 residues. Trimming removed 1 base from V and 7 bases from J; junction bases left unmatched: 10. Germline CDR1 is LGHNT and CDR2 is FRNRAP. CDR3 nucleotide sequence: TGTGCTAGTGGTTTGGAAACGATGGCGGGAGGAAATACGCAGTATTTT. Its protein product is CASGLETMAGGNTQYF.

CDR3 coding DNA: TGCAGTGCGTTAGGACTAGCGGGGGGCGGGAAGACCCAGTACTTC. Translated: CSALGLAGGGKTQYF. The chain recombines TRBV20-1 with TRBJ2-5, with 14 nucleotides matching TRBD2. The CDR3 covers 15 residues. The ends lost 6 bases at V and 6 bases at J; junction bases unmatched: 9. Germline CDR1 DFQATT, CDR2 SNEGSKA (reference sequence).

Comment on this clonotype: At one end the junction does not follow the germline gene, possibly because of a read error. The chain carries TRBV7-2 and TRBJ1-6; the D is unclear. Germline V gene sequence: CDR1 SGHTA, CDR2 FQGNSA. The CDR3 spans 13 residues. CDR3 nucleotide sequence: TGTGCCAGCTGCTTAGGAGGGAATTCACCCCTCCACTTT. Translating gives CASCLGGNSPLHF. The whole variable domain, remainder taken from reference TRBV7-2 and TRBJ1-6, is GAGVSQSPSNKVTEKGKDVELRCDPISGHTALYWYRQSLGQGLEFLIYFQGNSAPDKSGLPSDRFSAERTGGSVSTLTIQRTQQEDSAVYLCASCLGGNSPLHFGNGTRLTVT.

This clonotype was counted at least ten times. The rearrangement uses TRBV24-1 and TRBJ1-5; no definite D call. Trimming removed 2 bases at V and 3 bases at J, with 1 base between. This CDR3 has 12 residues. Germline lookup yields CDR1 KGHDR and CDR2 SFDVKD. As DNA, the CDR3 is TGTGCCACCAGTGATTACAATCAGCCCCAGCATTTT. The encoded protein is CATSDYNQPQHF.

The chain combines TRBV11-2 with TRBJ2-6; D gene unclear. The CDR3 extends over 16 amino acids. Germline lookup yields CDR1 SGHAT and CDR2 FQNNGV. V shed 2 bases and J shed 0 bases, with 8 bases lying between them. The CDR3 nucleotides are TGTGCCAGCAGCTTATTAGGTAGCTCTGGGGCCAACGTCCTGACTTTC. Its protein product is CASSLLGSSGANVLTF.

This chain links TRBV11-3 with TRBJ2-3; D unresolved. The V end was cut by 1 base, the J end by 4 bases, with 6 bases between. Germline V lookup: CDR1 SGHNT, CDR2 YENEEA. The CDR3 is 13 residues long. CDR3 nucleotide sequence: TGTGCCAGCAGCTTAGGGAGCTCAGATACGCAGTATTTT. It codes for CASSLGSSDTQYF.

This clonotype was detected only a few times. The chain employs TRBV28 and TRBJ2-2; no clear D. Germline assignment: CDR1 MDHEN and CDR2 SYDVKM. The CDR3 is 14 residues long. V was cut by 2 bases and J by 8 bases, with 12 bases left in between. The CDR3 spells CASSLPDGIGELFF. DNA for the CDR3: TGTGCCAGCAGTTTACCCGACGGTATTGGGGAGCTGTTTTTT.

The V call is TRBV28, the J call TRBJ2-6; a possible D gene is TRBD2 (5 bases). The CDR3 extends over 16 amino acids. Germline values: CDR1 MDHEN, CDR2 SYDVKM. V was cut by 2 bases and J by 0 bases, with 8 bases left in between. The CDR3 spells CASSLAGHSGANVLTF. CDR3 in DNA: TGTGCCAGCAGTTTAGCGGGTCACTCTGGGGCCAACGTCCTGACTTTC.

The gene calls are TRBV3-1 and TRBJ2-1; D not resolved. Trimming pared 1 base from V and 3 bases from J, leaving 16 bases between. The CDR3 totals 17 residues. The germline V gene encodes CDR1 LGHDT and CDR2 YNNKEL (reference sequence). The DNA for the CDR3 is TGTGCCAGCAGCCAAGGTCTACTTCCAACGGGCTACAATGAGCAGTTCTTC. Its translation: CASSQGLLPTGYNEQFF.

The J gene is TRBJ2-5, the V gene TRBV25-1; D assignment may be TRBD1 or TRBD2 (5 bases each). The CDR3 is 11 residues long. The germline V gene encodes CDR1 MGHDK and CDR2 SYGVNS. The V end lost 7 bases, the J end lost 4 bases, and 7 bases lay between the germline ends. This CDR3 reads CASKGRETQYF. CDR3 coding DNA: TGTGCCAGCAAGGGGAGAGAGACCCAGTACTTC.

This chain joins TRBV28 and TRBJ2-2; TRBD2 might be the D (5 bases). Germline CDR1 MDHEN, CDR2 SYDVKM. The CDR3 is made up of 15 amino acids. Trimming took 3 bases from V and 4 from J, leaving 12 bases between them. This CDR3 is CASSFPLAATGELFF. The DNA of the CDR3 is TGTGCCAGCAGTTTCCCGCTAGCAGCCACCGGGGAGCTGTTTTTT. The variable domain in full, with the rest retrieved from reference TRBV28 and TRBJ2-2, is DVKVTQSSRYLVKRTGEKVFLECVQDMDHENMFWYRQDPGLGLRLIYFSYDVKMKEKGDIPEGYSVSREKKERFSLILESASTNQTSMYLCASSFPLAATGELFFGEGSRLTVL.

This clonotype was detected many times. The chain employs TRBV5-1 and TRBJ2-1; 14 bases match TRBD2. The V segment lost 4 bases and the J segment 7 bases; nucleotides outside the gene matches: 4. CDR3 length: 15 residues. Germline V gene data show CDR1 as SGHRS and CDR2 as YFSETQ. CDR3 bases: TGCGCCAGCAGCCCGGGGACTAGCGGGAGTAATGAGCAGTTCTTC. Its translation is CASSPGTSGSNEQFF.

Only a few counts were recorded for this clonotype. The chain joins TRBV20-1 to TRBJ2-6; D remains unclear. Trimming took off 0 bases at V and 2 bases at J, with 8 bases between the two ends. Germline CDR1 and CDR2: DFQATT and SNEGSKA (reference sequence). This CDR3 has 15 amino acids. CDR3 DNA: TGCAGTGCTAGAGATTGGGGTGCTGGGGCCAACGTCCTGACTTTC. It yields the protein CSARDWGAGANVLTF.

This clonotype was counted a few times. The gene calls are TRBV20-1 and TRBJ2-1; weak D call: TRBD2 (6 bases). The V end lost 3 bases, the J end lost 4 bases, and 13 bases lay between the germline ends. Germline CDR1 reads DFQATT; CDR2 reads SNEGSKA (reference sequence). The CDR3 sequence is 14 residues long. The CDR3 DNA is TGCAGTGCTAGTGGGGCGGGAAATTACAATGAGCAGTTCTTC. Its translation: CSASGAGNYNEQFF.

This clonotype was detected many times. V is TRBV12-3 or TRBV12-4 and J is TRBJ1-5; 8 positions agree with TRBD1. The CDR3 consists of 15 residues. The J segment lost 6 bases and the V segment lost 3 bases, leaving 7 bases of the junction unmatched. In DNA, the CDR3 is TGTGCCAGCAGTTTCCGGACAGGGTCGTCTCAGCCCCAGCATTTT. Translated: CASSFRTGSSQPQHF.